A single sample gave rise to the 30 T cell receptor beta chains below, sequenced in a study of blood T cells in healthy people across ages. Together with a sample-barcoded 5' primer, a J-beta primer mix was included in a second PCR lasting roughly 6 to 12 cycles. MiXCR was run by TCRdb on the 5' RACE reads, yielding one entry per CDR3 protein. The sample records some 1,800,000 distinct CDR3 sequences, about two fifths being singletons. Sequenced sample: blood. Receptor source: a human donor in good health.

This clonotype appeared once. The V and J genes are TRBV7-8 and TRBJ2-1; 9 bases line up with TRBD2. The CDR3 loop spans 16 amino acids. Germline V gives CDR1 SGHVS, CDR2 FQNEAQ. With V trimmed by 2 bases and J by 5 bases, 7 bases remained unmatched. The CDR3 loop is CASSLPSSGVHNEQFF. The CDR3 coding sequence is TGTGCCAGCAGCTTACCATCTAGCGGGGTCCACAATGAGCAGTTCTTC.

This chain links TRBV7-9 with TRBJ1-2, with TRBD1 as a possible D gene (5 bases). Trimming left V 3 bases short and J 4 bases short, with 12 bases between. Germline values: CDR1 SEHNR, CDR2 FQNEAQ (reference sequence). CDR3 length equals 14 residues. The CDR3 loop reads CASSFSEQAYGYTF. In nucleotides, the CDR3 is TGTGCCAGCAGCTTCTCCGAACAGGCCTATGGCTACACCTTC.

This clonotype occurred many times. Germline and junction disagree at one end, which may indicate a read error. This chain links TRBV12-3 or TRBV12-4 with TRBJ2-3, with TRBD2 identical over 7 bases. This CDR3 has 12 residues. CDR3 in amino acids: CASSPRGDTQYF. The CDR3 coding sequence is TGCGCCAGCAGCCCGCGGGGGGATACGCAGTATTTT.

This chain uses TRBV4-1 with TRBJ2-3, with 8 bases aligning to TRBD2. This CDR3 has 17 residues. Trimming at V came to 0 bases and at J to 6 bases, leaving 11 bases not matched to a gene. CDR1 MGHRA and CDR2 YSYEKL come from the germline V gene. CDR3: CASSQDRFAGGYDTQYF. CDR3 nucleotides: TGCGCCAGCAGCCAAGATCGGTTCGCGGGGGGTTACGATACGCAGTATTTT.

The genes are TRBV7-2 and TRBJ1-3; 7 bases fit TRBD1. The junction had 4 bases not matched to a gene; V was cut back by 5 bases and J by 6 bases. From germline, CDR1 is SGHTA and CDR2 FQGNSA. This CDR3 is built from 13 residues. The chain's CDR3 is CASSPGTANTIYF. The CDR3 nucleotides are TGTGCCAGCAGCCCCGGGACAGCAAACACCATATATTTT. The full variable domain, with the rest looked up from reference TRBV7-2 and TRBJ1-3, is GAGVSQSPSNKVTEKGKDVELRCDPISGHTALYWYRQSLGQGLEFLIYFQGNSAPDKSGLPSDRFSAERTGGSVSTLTIQRTQQEDSAVYLCASSPGTANTIYFGEGSWLTVV.

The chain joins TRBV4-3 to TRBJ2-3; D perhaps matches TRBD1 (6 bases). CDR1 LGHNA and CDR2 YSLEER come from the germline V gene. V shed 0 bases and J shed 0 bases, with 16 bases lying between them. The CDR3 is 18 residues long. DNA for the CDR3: TGCGCCAGCAGCCAAGACCCATACCGGGACAAAAGCACAGATACGCAGTATTTT. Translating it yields CASSQDPYRDKSTDTQYF.

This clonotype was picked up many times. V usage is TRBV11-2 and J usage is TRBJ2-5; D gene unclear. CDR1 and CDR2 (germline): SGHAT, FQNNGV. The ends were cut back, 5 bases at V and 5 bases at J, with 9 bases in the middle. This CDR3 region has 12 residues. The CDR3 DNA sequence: TGTGCCAGCAGCCCAGTCTCGGAGACCCAGTACTTC. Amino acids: CASSPVSETQYF.

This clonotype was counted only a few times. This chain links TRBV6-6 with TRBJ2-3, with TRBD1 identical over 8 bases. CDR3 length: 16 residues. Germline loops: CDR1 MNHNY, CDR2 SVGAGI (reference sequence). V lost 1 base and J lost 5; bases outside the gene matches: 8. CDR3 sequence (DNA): TGTGCCAGCAGTTACTGGACAGGGTCATTCGGAGATACGCAGTATTTT. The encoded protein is CASSYWTGSFGDTQYF.

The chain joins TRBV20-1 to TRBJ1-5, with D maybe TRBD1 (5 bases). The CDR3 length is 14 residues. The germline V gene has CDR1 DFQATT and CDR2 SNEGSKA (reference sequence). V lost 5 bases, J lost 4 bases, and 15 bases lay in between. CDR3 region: CSADRDRENQPQHF. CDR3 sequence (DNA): TGCAGTGCTGACCGGGACCGCGAAAATCAGCCCCAGCATTTT.

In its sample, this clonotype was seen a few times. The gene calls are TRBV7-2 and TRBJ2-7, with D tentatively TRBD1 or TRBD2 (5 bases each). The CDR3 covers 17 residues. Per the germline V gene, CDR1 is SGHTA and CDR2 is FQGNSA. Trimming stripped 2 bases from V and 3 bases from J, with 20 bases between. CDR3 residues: CASSLIDPGPPFYEQYF. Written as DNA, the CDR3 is TGTGCCAGCAGCTTAATTGACCCGGGACCGCCCTTCTACGAGCAGTACTTC.

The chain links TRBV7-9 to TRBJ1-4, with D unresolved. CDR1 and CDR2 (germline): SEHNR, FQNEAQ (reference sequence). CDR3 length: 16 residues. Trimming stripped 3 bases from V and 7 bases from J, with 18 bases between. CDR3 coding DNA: TGTGCCAGCAGCTTTCGAGGAGACACAGCTTTTGAAAAACTGTTTTTT. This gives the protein CASSFRGDTAFEKLFF. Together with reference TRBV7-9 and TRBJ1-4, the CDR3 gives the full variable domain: DTGVSQNPRHKITKRGQNVTFRCDPISEHNRLYWYRQTLGQGPEFLTYFQNEAQLEKSRLLSDRFSAERPKGSFSTLEIQRTEQGDSAMYLCASSFRGDTAFEKLFFGSGTQLSVL.

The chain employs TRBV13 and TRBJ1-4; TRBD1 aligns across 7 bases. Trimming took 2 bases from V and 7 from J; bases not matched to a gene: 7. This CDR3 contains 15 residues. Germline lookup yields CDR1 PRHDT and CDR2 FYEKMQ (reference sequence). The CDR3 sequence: CASSLRTGAGEKLFF. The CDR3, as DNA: TGTGCCAGCAGCTTAAGAACAGGGGCAGGTGAAAAACTGTTTTTT.

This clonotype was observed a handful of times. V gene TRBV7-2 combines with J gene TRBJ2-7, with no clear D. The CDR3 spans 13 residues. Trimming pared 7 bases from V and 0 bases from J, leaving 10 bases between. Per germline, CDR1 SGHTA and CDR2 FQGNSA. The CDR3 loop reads CASKWPNSYEQYF. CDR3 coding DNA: TGTGCCAGCAAGTGGCCAAACTCCTACGAGCAGTACTTC.

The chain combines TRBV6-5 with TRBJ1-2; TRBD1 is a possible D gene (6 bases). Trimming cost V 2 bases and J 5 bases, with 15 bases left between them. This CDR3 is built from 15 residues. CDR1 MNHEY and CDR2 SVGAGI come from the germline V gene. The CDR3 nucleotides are TGTGCCAGCAGTTACGGTTCGGGGGGCGGGTATGGCTACACCTTC. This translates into CASSYGSGGGYGYTF.

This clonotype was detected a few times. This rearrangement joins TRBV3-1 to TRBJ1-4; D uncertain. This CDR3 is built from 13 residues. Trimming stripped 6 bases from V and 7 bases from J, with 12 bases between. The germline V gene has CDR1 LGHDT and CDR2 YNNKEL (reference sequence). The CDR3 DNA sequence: TGTGCCAGCAGTTCAAGAGGATCTGAAAAACTGTTTTTT. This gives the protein CASSSRGSEKLFF.

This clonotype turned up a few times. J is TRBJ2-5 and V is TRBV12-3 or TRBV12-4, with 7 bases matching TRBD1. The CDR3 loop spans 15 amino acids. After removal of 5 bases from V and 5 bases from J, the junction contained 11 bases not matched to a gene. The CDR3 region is CASSLQQGMRETQYF. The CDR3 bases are TGTGCCAGCAGTCTACAACAGGGGATGAGGGAGACCCAGTACTTC.

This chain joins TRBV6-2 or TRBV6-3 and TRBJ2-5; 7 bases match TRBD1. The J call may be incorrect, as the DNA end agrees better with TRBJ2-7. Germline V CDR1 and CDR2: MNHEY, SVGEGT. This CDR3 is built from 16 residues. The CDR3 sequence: CASSSTTGRGGCEQYF. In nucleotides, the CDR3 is TGTGCCAGCAGCTCCACTACAGGGAGAGGGGGCTGCGAGCAGTACTTC.

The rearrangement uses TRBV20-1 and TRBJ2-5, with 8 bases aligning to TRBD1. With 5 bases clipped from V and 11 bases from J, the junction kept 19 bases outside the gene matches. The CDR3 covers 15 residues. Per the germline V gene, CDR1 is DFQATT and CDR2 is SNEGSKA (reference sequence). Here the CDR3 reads CSAYDQRWTGQTQYF. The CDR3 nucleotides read TGCAGTGCTTATGATCAACGCTGGACAGGGCAAACGCAGTACTTC.

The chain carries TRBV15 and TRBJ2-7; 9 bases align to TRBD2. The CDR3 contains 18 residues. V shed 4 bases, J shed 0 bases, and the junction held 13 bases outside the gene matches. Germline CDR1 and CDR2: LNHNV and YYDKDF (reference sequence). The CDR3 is CATSTTDLAGAYSYEQYF. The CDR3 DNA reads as TGTGCCACCAGCACAACAGACTTAGCGGGGGCTTACTCCTACGAGCAGTACTTC. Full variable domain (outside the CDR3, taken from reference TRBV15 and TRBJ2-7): DAMVIQNPRYQVTQFGKPVTLSCSQTLNHNVMYWYQQKSSQAPKLLFHYYDKDFNNEADTPDNFQSRRPNTSFCFLDIRSPGLGDTAMYLCATSTTDLAGAYSYEQYFGPGTRLTVT.

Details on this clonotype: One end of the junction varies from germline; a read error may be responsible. For the CDR3, the DNA is TGCGCCAGCAGTTTTTGGATCCCGGACAGGGCTACGCCGAACACTGAAGCTTTCTTT. This codes for CASSFWIPDRATPNTEAFF. This sequence joins TRBV12-3 or TRBV12-4 and TRBJ1-1, with 8 bases matching TRBD1. The CDR3 is made up of 19 amino acids.

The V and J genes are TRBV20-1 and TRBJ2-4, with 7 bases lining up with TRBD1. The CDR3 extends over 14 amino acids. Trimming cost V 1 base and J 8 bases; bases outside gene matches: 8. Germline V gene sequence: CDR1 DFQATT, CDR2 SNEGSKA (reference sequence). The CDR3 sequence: CSARGESTGDIQYF. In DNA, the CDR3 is TGCAGTGCTAGAGGGGAGAGCACAGGGGACATTCAGTACTTC.

CDR3 residues: CASPPVETGRKTQFF. The CDR3 coding sequence is TGTGCCAGCCCCCCCGTCGAGACAGGGCGAAAGACCCAGTTCTTC. The chain links TRBV7-2 to TRBJ2-1; TRBD1 matches at 7 bases. Trimming at V came to 8 bases and at J to 13 bases, leaving 20 bases not matched to a gene. CDR3 size: 15 residues. Germline CDR1 SGHTA, CDR2 FQGNSA.

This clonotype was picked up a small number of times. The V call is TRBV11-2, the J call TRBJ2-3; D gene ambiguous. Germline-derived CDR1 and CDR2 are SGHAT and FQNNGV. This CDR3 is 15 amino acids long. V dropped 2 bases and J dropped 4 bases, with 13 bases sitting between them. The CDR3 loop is CASSLLRSFPDTQYF. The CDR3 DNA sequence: TGTGCCAGCAGCTTACTTAGGAGTTTCCCAGATACGCAGTATTTT.

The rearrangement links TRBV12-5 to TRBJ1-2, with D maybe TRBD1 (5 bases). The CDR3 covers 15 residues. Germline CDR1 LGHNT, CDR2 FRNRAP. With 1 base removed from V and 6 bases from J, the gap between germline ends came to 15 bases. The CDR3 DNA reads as TGTGCTAGTGGTTTGGCGGCCCGGGACGGACATGGCTACACCTTC. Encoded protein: CASGLAARDGHGYTF. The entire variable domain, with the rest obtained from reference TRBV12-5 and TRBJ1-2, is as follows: DARVTQTPRHKVTEMGQEVTMRCQPILGHNTVFWYRQTMMQGLELLAYFRNRAPLDDSGMPKDRFSAEMPDATLATLKIQPSEPRDSAVYFCASGLAARDGHGYTFGSGTRLTVV.

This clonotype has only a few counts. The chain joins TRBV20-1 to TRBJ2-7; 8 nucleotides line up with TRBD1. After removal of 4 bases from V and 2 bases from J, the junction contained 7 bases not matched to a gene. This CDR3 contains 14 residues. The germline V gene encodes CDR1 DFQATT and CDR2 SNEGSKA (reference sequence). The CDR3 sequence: CSATKGQVPYEQYF. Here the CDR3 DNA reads TGCAGTGCTACCAAGGGACAGGTCCCCTACGAGCAGTACTTC.

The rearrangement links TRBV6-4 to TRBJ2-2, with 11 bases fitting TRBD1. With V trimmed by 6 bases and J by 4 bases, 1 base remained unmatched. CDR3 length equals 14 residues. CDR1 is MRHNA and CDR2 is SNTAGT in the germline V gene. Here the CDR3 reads CASRGTGGTGELFF. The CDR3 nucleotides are TGTGCCAGCAGAGGGACAGGGGGCACCGGGGAGCTGTTTTTT.

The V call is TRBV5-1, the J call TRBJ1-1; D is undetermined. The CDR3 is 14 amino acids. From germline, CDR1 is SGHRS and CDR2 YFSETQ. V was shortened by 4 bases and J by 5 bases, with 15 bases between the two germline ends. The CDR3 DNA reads TGCGCCAGCAGCATTGGTGAGGTGAGAACTGAAGCTTTCTTT. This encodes CASSIGEVRTEAFF.

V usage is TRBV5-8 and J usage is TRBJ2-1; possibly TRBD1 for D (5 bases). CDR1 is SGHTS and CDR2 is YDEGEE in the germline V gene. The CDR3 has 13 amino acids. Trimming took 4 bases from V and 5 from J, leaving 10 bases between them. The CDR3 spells CASSPLQDNEQFF. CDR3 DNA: TGTGCCAGCAGCCCTTTACAGGACAATGAGCAGTTCTTC.

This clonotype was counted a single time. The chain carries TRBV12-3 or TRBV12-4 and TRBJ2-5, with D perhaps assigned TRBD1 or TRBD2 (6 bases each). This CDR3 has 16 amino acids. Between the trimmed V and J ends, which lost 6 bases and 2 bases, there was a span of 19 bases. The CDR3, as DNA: TGTGCCAGCAGCCGCCCTTGGAGGGGGAATCAAGAGACCCAGTACTTC. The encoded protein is CASSRPWRGNQETQYF.

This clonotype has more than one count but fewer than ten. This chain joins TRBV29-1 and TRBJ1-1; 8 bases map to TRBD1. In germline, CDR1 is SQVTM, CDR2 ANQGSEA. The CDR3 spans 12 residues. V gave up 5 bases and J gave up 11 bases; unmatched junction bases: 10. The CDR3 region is CSVSDRGGDAFF. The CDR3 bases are TGCAGCGTTTCCGACAGGGGTGGCGACGCTTTCTTT.